This T cell receptor (beta chain) was sequenced during a study of siplizumab effects on memory and regulatory T cells (dated by TCRdb to between 2018 and 2021). Concerning the study at large: The effect of the anti-CD2 antibody siplizumab on alloreactive T-cell subsets was examined in allogeneic mixed lymphocyte reactions constructed from human PBMCs. The paper as a whole reports these results and caveats: Whether proliferating Tregs from siplizumab cultures actually had suppressive function was not functionally confirmed. Siplizumab significantly lowered the cumulative frequency of alloreactive sequences that could be traced to unstimulated CD4+ memory T cells. In reactions with siplizumab, an average of around 70% of mappable alloreactive CD4+ clones were Treg-derived, compared with roughly 30% in control reactions. Greater diversity appeared to be present in unstimulated naive T cells than in memory T cells, and a substantial contribution to the alloresponse seemed to be made by naive cells. A naive or memory phenotype could not be assigned to roughly 75-96% of proliferating CD4+ or CD8+ clones. Because sequences below about 10^-5 frequency were poorly captured, only a minor fraction of alloreactive clones could be mapped to unstimulated subsets.

The protocol used for the library was the immunoSEQ multiplex PCR assay. Each sample had some 9.7 x 10^4 TCR templates assayed by the deep sequencing platform. Genomic DNA extracted from sorted T cells was used for TCRbeta CDR3 sequencing. On the authors' methods: The R programming language was used for the clonal analysis of the TCRbeta CDR3 data. Unstimulated samples were compared with post-reaction CFSE-low samples to define alloreactive CD4+ and CD8+ clones. By matching sequences to the repertoires of sorted unstimulated Treg and non-Treg cells, each alloreactive CD4+ clone was assigned a regulatory or non-regulatory origin. TCRdb re-hosts the immuneACCESS table, in-frame sequences only. Its copies lack some clones; in the studies checked, an unresolved V gene accounts for under half of them, and the cause for the rest is not known. The V and J calls and clone size come from that table; D and trimming were worked out from the DNA. Present in this sample are about 94,000 clones, approximately 95% of which were seen just once. Of the sample, 0.3% falls within the top ten clones.

Of note for this clone: Its antigen is unknown. No much larger clone exists at a distance of one base, and base qualities are not known.

Sorted unstimulated T cells and proliferating T cells recovered from mixed lymphocyte reactions underwent TCRbeta CDR3 sequencing. Fresh whole blood from fewer than 11 HLA-typed healthy donors was used to isolate PBMCs. To map where alloreactive clones came from, unstimulated CD4+ non-regulatory T cells were FACS-sorted. Specimen: non-Treg CD4+ T cells sorted from blood. The cell subset or site label, read with the paper, signifies: FACS-sorted unstimulated CD4+ non-regulatory T cells. The sequence was collected from a human donor in good health.

The DNA sequence follows: TGTGCCTGGAGTTGGGCTATAGGGGGGGCAGATACGCAGTATTTT. This yields the protein CAWSWAIGGADTQYF. Rearrangement joined TRBV30 to TRBJ2-3, with a tentative D gene TRBD2 over 7 matching bases. Based on the germline V gene (reference sequence), the CDR1 and CDR2 sequences are GTSNPN and SVGIG. The CDR3 spans 15 residues, from the cysteine through the phenylalanine. Of the read, only the CDR3 DNA is kept; its 45 bases are in frame from base 1. V is clipped by 2 bases and J by 4 bases, and the sequence between their germline boundaries is 16 bases long.